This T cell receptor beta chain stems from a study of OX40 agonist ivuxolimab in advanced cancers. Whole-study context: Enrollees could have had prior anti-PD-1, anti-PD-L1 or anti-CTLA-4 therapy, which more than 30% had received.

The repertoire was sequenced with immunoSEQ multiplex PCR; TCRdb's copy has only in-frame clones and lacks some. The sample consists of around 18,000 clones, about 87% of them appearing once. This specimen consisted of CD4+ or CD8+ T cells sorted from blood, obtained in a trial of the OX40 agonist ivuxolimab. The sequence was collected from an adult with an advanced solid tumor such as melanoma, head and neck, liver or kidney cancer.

The CDR3 loop is CASSVSTGATHNEQFF. DNA of the CDR3: TGTGCCAGCAGCGTATCGACAGGGGCCACTCACAATGAGCAGTTCTTC. V is TRBV9 and J is TRBJ2-1; 8 nucleotides line up with TRBD1. The CDR3 runs 16 residues. With V trimmed by 1 base and J by 5 bases, 8 bases remained unmatched. From germline, CDR1 is SGDLS and CDR2 YYNGEE.